The 18 T cell receptor beta chains presented below share a single source sample, sequenced in a study of cytomegalovirus exposure and HLA in healthy donors. With 60 Vbeta and 13 Jbeta primers, the PCR was carried out. This table comes from immunoSEQ multiplex PCR, and its TCRdb copy is limited to in-frame clones, with some not included. The sample includes 150,000 to 200,000 clones, roughly 77% of them seen just once. Sequenced: PBMCs. These receptors all stem from a woman in her 30s in good health and CMV-seronegative.

The chain couples TRBV4-1 to TRBJ2-7; 11 bases are shared with TRBD2. The CDR3 extends over 18 amino acids. V was clipped by 0 bases and J by 1 base; unmatched bases: 8. CDR1 is MGHRA, CDR2 YSYEKL, per germline. CDR3 DNA: TGCGCCAGCAGCCAAGAGACTAGCGGGGCGTCTTTTTCCTACGAGCAGTACTTC. It translates to CASSQETSGASFSYEQYF.

This clone was seen a single time. This sequence joins TRBV4-1 and TRBJ1-1; TRBD1 matches at 8 bases. J was trimmed by 3 bases and V by 6 bases; bases with no gene match: 3. Germline assignment: CDR1 MGHRA and CDR2 YSYEKL. CDR3 length: 13 amino acids. The CDR3 coding sequence is TGCGCCAGCAGAACGACAGGGGACACTGAAGCTTTCTTT. Translating gives CASRTTGDTEAFF.

The chain recombines TRBV5-8 with TRBJ2-4; 8 bases fit TRBD1. CDR1 is SGHTS, CDR2 YDEGEE, per germline. This CDR3 is built from 16 residues. After removal of 4 bases from V and 2 bases from J, the junction contained 8 bases not matched to a gene. CDR3 sequence (DNA): TGTGCCAGCAGCCTGGGGCAGGGGGCGACCAAAAACATTCAGTACTTC. It codes for CASSLGQGATKNIQYF. Full variable domain (rest looked up from reference TRBV5-8 and TRBJ2-4): EAGVTQSPTHLIKTRGQQATLRCSPISGHTSVYWYQQALGLGLQFLLWYDEGEERNRGNFPPRFSGRQFPNYSSELNVNALELEDSALYLCASSLGQGATKNIQYFGAGTRLSVL.

The J gene is TRBJ2-5, the V gene TRBV5-1; D remains ambiguous. The length of the CDR3 is 13 residues. Germline values: CDR1 SGHRS, CDR2 YFSETQ. Trimming shortened V by 5 bases and J by 1 base, and 9 bases separated the two germline ends. For the CDR3, the DNA is TGCGCCAGCAGAAAAGACATCCAAGAGACCCAGTACTTC. Its protein is CASRKDIQETQYF.

The chain is built from TRBV4-2 and TRBJ2-2, with D tentatively TRBD1 (5 bases). CDR3 length equals 16 residues. V lost 5 bases and J 2 bases, leaving 15 bases between the germline ends. From germline, CDR1 is LGHNA and CDR2 YNFKEQ. This chain's CDR3 is CASSSRQPPNTGELFF. The CDR3 nucleotides read TGTGCCAGCAGCTCCCGACAGCCGCCAAACACCGGGGAGCTGTTTTTT.

The chain employs TRBV12-5 and TRBJ2-5; D is possibly TRBD1 (5 bases). The V gene's germline CDR1 is LGHNT and CDR2 FRNRAP. The length of the CDR3 is 14 residues. The V gene lost 0 bases and the J gene lost 1 base, with 6 bases spanning the gap. The CDR3 sequence: CASGLVDIQETQYF. CDR3 bases: TGTGCTAGTGGTTTGGTGGACATCCAAGAGACCCAGTACTTC.

This clone was detected once. The chain uses TRBV5-6 and TRBJ1-6; D is undetermined. V dropped 0 bases and J dropped 9 bases, with 13 bases sitting between them. Germline CDR1 is SGHDT and CDR2 is YYEEEE. This CDR3 region has 15 residues. CDR3 sequence (DNA): TGTGCCAGCAGCTTGGCTTCGGTGAACAGTTCACCCCTCCACTTT. This encodes CASSLASVNSSPLHF.

The chain carries TRBV10-3 and TRBJ2-5, with 9 bases that match TRBD2. V lost 10 bases and J lost 1; bases outside the gene matches: 7. The CDR3 length is 14 residues. Germline V gene sequence: CDR1 ENHRY, CDR2 SYGVKD. The CDR3 DNA reads as TGTGCCACCGGGACTAGCCCCATCCAAGAGACCCAGTACTTC. It specifies CATGTSPIQETQYF.

This clone occurred a few times. This CDR3 is CAWRVWGQGTYEQYF. Here the CDR3 DNA reads TGTGCCTGGAGGGTTTGGGGACAGGGCACCTACGAGCAGTACTTC. V is TRBV30 and J is TRBJ2-7, with TRBD1 identical over 9 bases. The CDR3 has 15 amino acids. V gave up 3 bases and J gave up 2 bases; unmatched junction bases: 8. In germline, CDR1 is GTSNPN, CDR2 SVGIG (reference sequence).

J is TRBJ2-7 and V is TRBV2, with 7 bases lining up with TRBD2. The CDR3 has 12 amino acids. Germline values: CDR1 SNHLY, CDR2 FYNNEI. Trimming cost V 6 bases and J 6 bases; bases outside gene matches: 5. The CDR3 nucleotides read TGTGCCAGCAGAAGGGAGGGAGGCGAGCAGTACTTC. Amino acids: CASRREGGEQYF.

V usage is TRBV19 and J usage is TRBJ2-3; 7 nucleotides match TRBD2. The germline gives CDR1 LNHDA, CDR2 SQIVND (reference sequence). This CDR3 is built from 16 residues. Germline trimming cut 1 base from V and 2 bases from J; bases unmatched to any gene: 6. The CDR3 reads CASSIGRGKHTDTQYF. The CDR3 bases are TGTGCCAGTAGTATAGGGCGGGGGAAACACACAGATACGCAGTATTTT.

This chain links TRBV7-8 with TRBJ2-1; 9 bases align to TRBD1. The CDR3 contains 16 residues. The junction had 15 bases not matched to a gene; V was cut back by 5 bases and J by 10 bases. In germline, CDR1 is SGHVS, CDR2 FQNEAQ. CDR3 DNA sequence: TGTGCCAGCAGCCCAAACCAACGACAGGGGACAGGGGAGCAGTTCTTC. Translation gives CASSPNQRQGTGEQFF.

In DNA, the CDR3 is TGTGCCAGCAGCAAAGCCGGGACAGGCCTTAACACCGGGGAGCTGTTTTTT. Translation gives CASSKAGTGLNTGELFF. The V and J genes are TRBV2 and TRBJ2-2, with 8 bases lining up with TRBD1. This CDR3 contains 17 residues. V was pared by 6 bases and J by 2 bases, with 11 bases of the junction left unmatched. Looked up from germline, CDR1 is SNHLY and CDR2 is FYNNEI.

The CDR3 is CASSLGRMSSYEQYF. The CDR3 DNA sequence: TGTGCCAGCAGTTTAGGGAGGATGAGCTCCTACGAGCAGTACTTC. The chain uses TRBV27 and TRBJ2-7; D is possibly TRBD2 (6 bases). The germline V gene has CDR1 MNHEY and CDR2 SMNVEV (reference sequence). The CDR3 spans 15 residues. Trimming pared 2 bases from V and 0 bases from J, leaving 11 bases between.

This clone appeared once. The rearrangement joins TRBV19 to TRBJ1-5; TRBD1 is a possible D gene (5 bases). In germline, CDR1 is LNHDA, CDR2 SQIVND (reference sequence). CDR3 length: 15 residues. The germline V and J ends were trimmed by 4 bases and 7 bases, with 17 bases remaining between them. In DNA, the CDR3 is TGTGCCAGTAGTAAAACCAGGGATGGGGAACAGCCCCAGCATTTT. Its translation: CASSKTRDGEQPQHF.

The chain uses TRBV20-1 and TRBJ2-7; a possible D gene is TRBD1 (5 bases). The CDR3 covers 11 residues. Trimming removed 4 bases from V and 5 bases from J, with 9 bases in between. Per the germline V gene, CDR1 is DFQATT and CDR2 is SNEGSKA (reference sequence). The CDR3 DNA reads as TGCAGTGCTAAACAGGTCCACGAGCAGTACTTC. It specifies CSAKQVHEQYF.

This rearrangement joins TRBV4-2 to TRBJ1-5; D unclear. Trimming pared 0 bases from V and 0 bases from J, leaving 3 bases between. The CDR3 extends over 14 amino acids. Germline lookup yields CDR1 LGHNA and CDR2 YNFKEQ. The CDR3 DNA follows: TGTGCCAGCAGCCAAGAATATAGCAATCAGCCCCAGCATTTT. Translating it yields CASSQEYSNQPQHF.

The chain couples TRBV18 to TRBJ2-5; 8 positions agree with TRBD1. This CDR3 comprises 14 residues. Germline CDR1 reads KGHSH; CDR2 reads LQKENI. V lost 3 bases, J lost 10 bases, and 10 bases stayed unmatched. The CDR3 DNA follows: TGTGCCAGCTCACCGGGACAGGTCGGAGTGGGCCAGTACTTC. Translated, it gives CASSPGQVGVGQYF.